These T cell receptor beta chains were read from a single sample in a study of esophageal squamous cell carcinoma under preoperative chemotherapy. TCRdb re-called the PCR reads with MiXCR, one entry per CDR3 protein. The table lists tens of thousands of distinct CDR3 sequences, about half of them singletons. Sample acquisition took place from a patient given preoperative chemotherapy. The receptor source for this set is a human donor with esophageal squamous cell carcinoma. The donor label of this sample is uncertain. Each CDR3 is given with its conserved first and last residue. The order of the fields is V gene, D gene, J gene, CDR3 length, clone size, CDR3 protein, CDR3 DNA. A D gene is named only where the DNA matches it firmly. A clone size is listed for some rows: how often the clone was seen (once, few, many), or a class if it is expanded.

TRBV19	NA	TRBJ2-4	12	NA	CASSMNQNIQYF	TGTGCCAGTAGTATGAACCAAAACATTCAGTACTTC
TRBV10-3	TRBD2	TRBJ2-3	15	many	CAISDNQRGGGTQYF	TGTGCCATCAGTGATAACCAGCGGGGGGGTGGAACGCAGTATTTT
TRBV7-2	NA	TRBJ2-7	15	once	CASSSGASTYNEQYF	TGTGCCAGCAGCTCCGGGGCTAGTACCTACAATGAGCAGTACTTC
TRBV7-2	NA	TRBJ2-1	13	many	CASSLGRDNEQFF	TGTGCCAGCAGCTTAGGCAGGGACAATGAGCAGTTCTTC
TRBV7-2	NA	TRBJ2-5	12	NA	CAGGLDAETQYF	TGTGCCGGCGGCCTAGATGCAGAGACCCAGTACTTC
TRBV19	TRBD2	TRBJ2-5	17	NA	CASSNPHLAGGLETQYF	TGTGCCAGTAGCAATCCCCACCTAGCGGGAGGTCTCGAGACCCAGTACTTC
TRBV6-5	NA	TRBJ2-6	15	many	CASSYGGKGANVLTF	TGTGCCAGCAGTTACGGGGGAAAAGGGGCCAACGTCCTGACTTTC
TRBV7-6	TRBD2	TRBJ2-4	19	NA	CARGFDPAIGGGAQDTQYF	TGTGCCAGGGGCTTTGATCCGGCGATCGGCGGGGGTGCCCAAGACACTCAGTACTTC
TRBV7-8	TRBD2	TRBJ2-5	15	once	CAGGLRQRDPETQYF	TGTGCCGGGGGGTTACGCCAGCGGGACCCAGAGACCCAGTATTTC
TRBV7-8	NA	TRBJ2-5	16	NA	CASGGDGGRGKDTQYF	TGTGCCAGCGGGGGAGACGGGGGACGTGGCAAAGATACCCAGTACTTC
TRBV6-5	TRBD2	TRBJ2-1	15	NA	CASSYSNSGIVRQFF	TGTGCCAGCAGTTACTCGAATAGCGGGATTGTGAGGCAGTTCTTC
TRBV7-6	NA	TRBJ2-4	16	NA	CASRLTGLGATDTQYF	TGTGCGAGCCGCTTAACGGGGCTGGGAGCCACAGACACTCAGTACTTC
TRBV7-2	TRBD2	TRBJ2-7	15	NA	CASSFPSGGSEEQYF	TGTGCCAGCAGCTTCCCTAGCGGGGGCTCGGAAGAGCAGTACTTC
TRBV11-3	NA	TRBJ2-5	18	NA	CASSSAGSWGLAKNTQYF	TGTGCCAGCAGCTCCGCCGGGAGCTGGGGCCTAGCCAAAAACACCCAGTACTTC
TRBV7-6	NA	TRBJ2-5	15	once	CAASRYGTDQETQYF	TGTGCTGCCAGCCGGTACGGGACTGACCAAGAGACCCAGTACTTC